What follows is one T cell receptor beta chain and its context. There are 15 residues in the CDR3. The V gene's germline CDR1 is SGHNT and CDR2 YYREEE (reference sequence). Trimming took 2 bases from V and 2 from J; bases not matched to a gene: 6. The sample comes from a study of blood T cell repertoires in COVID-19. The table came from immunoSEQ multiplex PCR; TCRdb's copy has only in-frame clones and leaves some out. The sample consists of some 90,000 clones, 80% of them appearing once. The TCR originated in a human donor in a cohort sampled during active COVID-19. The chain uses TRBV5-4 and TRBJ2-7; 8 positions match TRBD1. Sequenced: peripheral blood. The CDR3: CASSLGQGAPYEQYF. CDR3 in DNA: TGTGCCAGCAGCTTAGGGCAGGGGGCCCCCTACGAGCAGTACTTC.